Listed below are T cell receptor beta chains from one sample, sequenced in a study of T cell responses to AZD1222 COVID-19 vaccine. The assay was immunoSEQ multiplex PCR, and TCRdb's table has in-frame clones only and misses some. This sample has about 120,000 clones, with approximately 90% found just once. The specimen comprised peripheral blood, sampled on day 0 of AZD1222 vaccination. These TCRs come from an adult in good health. Both conserved end residues are part of each CDR3. The D gene is left open where the match is weak. Some rows mark clone size as missing; the rest say once, few, many or name a class of expanded clone.

>TRBJ1-2|few|TRBV12-3/TRBV12-4|TRBD1
CASSRTGGYTF
TGTGCCAGCAGTAGGACAGGGGGCTACACCTTC
>TRBJ1-1|NA|TRBV18|NA
CASSPTVDTEAFF
TGTGCCAGCTCACCTACAGTGGACACTGAAGCTTTCTTT
>TRBJ1-1|NA|TRBV6-1|NA
CASSEEGGGGTEAFF
TGTGCCAGCAGTGAAGAAGGGGGAGGGGGCACTGAAGCTTTCTTT
>TRBJ1-1|NA|TRBV5-4|TRBD1
CASSSGTENTEAFF
TGTGCCAGCAGCTCCGGGACAGAAAACACTGAAGCTTTCTTT
>TRBJ2-1|NA|TRBV28|TRBD1
CASKPGQLSSEQFF
TGTGCCAGCAAACCGGGACAGCTATCTTCAGAGCAGTTCTTC
>TRBJ1-2|few|TRBV29-1|NA
CSVEDPGNYGYTF
TGCAGCGTTGAAGACCCAGGGAACTATGGCTACACCTTC
>TRBJ1-1|NA|TRBV3-1/TRBV3-2|NA
CASSQDRWNTEAFF
TGTGCCAGCAGCCAAGACCGGTGGAACACTGAAGCTTTCTTT
>TRBJ1-4|NA|TRBV2|NA
CASSEGGQSNEKLFF
TGTGCCAGCAGTGAAGGGGGTCAGTCTAATGAAAAACTGTTTTTT
>TRBJ2-3|NA|TRBV10-3|NA
CAINNGADTQYF
TGTGCCATCAACAATGGGGCAGATACGCAGTATTTT
>TRBJ2-7|few|TRBV6-5|NA
CASSYSRLSHEQYF
TGTGCCAGCAGTTACTCGAGGCTGTCACACGAGCAGTACTTC
>TRBJ1-2|NA|TRBV6-1|TRBD1
CASSDVGGGYGYTF
TGTGCCAGCAGTGACGTAGGGGGCGGGTATGGCTACACCTTC
>TRBJ1-2|few|TRBV3-1/TRBV3-2|TRBD1
CASSQGGGGQINYGYTF
TGTGCCAGCAGCCAAGGGGGTGGGGGACAGATTAACTATGGCTACACCTTC
>TRBJ2-1|NA|TRBV6-5|TRBD2
CASSYAGGPGNEQFF
TGTGCCAGCAGTTATGCGGGGGGGCCGGGGAATGAGCAGTTCTTC
>TRBJ2-1|NA|TRBV11-2|NA
CASSLDLQTNEQFF
TGTGCCAGCAGCTTAGACTTACAGACAAATGAGCAGTTCTTC
>TRBJ1-1|NA|TRBV15|NA
CATSRGPGYGEHATEAFF
TGTGCCACCAGCAGAGGACCGGGGTATGGGGAGCATGCCACTGAAGCTTTCTTT
>TRBJ1-2|once|TRBV10-3|NA
CAISEQGNYGYTF
TGTGCCATCAGTGAACAGGGAAACTATGGCTACACCTTC
>TRBJ2-1|NA|TRBV2|TRBD1
CAIRTGVNNEQFF
TGTGCCATCCGGACAGGGGTCAACAATGAGCAGTTCTTC
>TRBJ1-1|NA|TRBV14|TRBD1
CASSSSGGRTEAFF
TGTGCCAGCAGCTCATCAGGGGGCCGAACTGAAGCTTTCTTT
>TRBJ2-7|NA|TRBV9|TRBD2
CASSVGSSGSYEQYF
TGTGCCAGCAGCGTAGGATCTAGCGGGAGTTACGAGCAGTACTTC
>TRBJ1-2|NA|TRBV7-9|NA
CASTLGATGAINYGYTF
TGTGCCAGCACCCTAGGAGCGACAGGCGCTATTAACTATGGCTACACCTTC
>TRBJ1-1|few|TRBV7-9|NA
CASSLALTEAFF
TGTGCCAGCAGCTTAGCCCTCACTGAAGCTTTCTTT
>TRBJ2-1|NA|TRBV7-2|NA
CASSLGQLNEQFF
TGTGCCAGCAGCTTGGGTCAGTTGAATGAGCAGTTCTTC
>TRBJ1-5|NA|TRBV28|TRBD1
CASSLTGGEGQPQHF
TGTGCCAGCAGCCTTACAGGGGGCGAGGGGCAGCCCCAGCATTTT
>TRBJ2-2|NA|TRBV4-3|NA
CASSPDYGDTGELFF
TGCGCCAGCAGCCCCGATTACGGGGACACCGGGGAGCTGTTTTTT
>TRBJ2-5|NA|TRBV7-9|NA
CASSSTGLAFQETQYF
TGTGCCAGCAGCTCTACGGGACTTGCCTTTCAAGAGACCCAGTACTTC
>TRBJ1-2|few|TRBV4-3|TRBD1
CASSQELPAGGRFYGYTF
TGCGCCAGCAGCCAAGAACTCCCTGCAGGGGGCAGATTCTATGGCTACACCTTC
>TRBJ1-3|NA|TRBV28|NA
CASSEPRRDSGNTIYF
TGTGCCAGCAGCGAACCACGCCGGGACTCTGGAAACACCATATATTTT
>TRBJ2-1|NA|TRBV5-1|NA
CASSLPDASGGEQFF
TGCGCCAGCAGCTTACCCGACGCCAGTGGTGGTGAGCAGTTCTTC
>TRBJ2-3|NA|TRBV7-9|TRBD2
CASSLGAGGGFTDTQYF
TGTGCCAGCAGCCTGGGAGCGGGAGGGGGTTTCACAGATACGCAGTATTTT
>TRBJ2-7|NA|TRBV24-1|NA
CATSDPQGERKQYF
TGTGCCACCAGTGATCCTCAGGGAGAACGCAAGCAGTACTTC
>TRBJ1-5|NA|TRBV6-1|NA
CASSGAPHPTGNQPQHF
TGTGCCAGCAGTGGCGCACCCCACCCGACGGGCAATCAGCCCCAGCATTTT
>TRBJ1-3|NA|TRBV4-3|NA
CASSQDVVLSSGNTIYF
TGCGCCAGCAGCCAAGATGTCGTCCTTAGCTCTGGAAACACCATATATTTT
>TRBJ1-5|NA|TRBV13|NA
CASSRRDTSNQPQHF
TGTGCCAGCAGTCGCCGTGACACTAGCAATCAGCCCCAGCATTTT
>TRBJ1-3|NA|TRBV29-1|NA
CSVVSSGNTIYF
TGCAGCGTTGTTTCTTCTGGAAACACCATATATTTT
>TRBJ1-2|NA|TRBV29-1|NA
CSVERGYYGYTF
TGCAGCGTTGAAAGGGGATACTATGGCTACACCTTC
>TRBJ1-2|NA|TRBV27|NA
CASSSYLGSWGYTF
TGTGCCAGCAGTTCCTATCTGGGGAGTTGGGGCTACACCTTC
>TRBJ2-7|NA|TRBV14|NA
CASSQPAVRGLTAHEQYF
TGTGCCAGCAGCCAACCCGCTGTGCGAGGGCTGACCGCCCACGAGCAGTACTTC
>TRBJ1-2|NA|TRBV27|TRBD1
CASSPSPQDREGGYTF
TGTGCCAGCAGTCCGTCCCCACAAGACAGGGAAGGAGGCTACACCTTC
>TRBJ2-5|NA|TRBV30|TRBD2
CAWKLAGGLETQYF
TGTGCCTGGAAACTAGCGGGAGGGCTGGAGACCCAGTACTTC
>TRBJ1-2|NA|TRBV29-1|NA
CSAYGMPERGRGARGYTF
TGCAGCGCCTACGGGATGCCTGAACGGGGTCGGGGGGCGCGTGGCTACACCTTC
>TRBJ1-2|NA|TRBV7-8|NA
CASSLLGGWDYGYTF
TGTGCCAGCAGCTTATTGGGGGGCTGGGACTATGGCTACACCTTC
>TRBJ2-7|NA|TRBV6-6|NA
CASSVRGQGIYEQYF
TGTGCCAGCAGCGTCCGGGGCCAGGGGATTTACGAGCAGTACTTC
>TRBJ1-5|once|TRBV6-2/TRBV6-3|TRBD1
CASSLGQGGQPQHF
TGTGCCAGCAGTTTAGGACAGGGAGGTCAGCCCCAGCATTTT
>TRBJ1-6|once|TRBV6-6|TRBD1
CASRLQGAGSPLHF
TGTGCCAGCAGATTACAGGGGGCTGGGTCACCCCTCCACTTT
>TRBJ1-1|few|TRBV11-3|NA
CASSLTAMNTEAFF
TGTGCCAGCAGCTTAACAGCCATGAACACTGAAGCTTTCTTT
>TRBJ1-4|once|TRBV4-3|NA
CASSKQDAEKLFF
TGCGCCAGCAGCAAACAGGATGCCGAAAAACTGTTTTTT
>TRBJ1-5|NA|TRBV2|TRBD1
CASRSTGATDQPQHF
TGTGCCAGCAGGTCGACAGGGGCGACCGATCAGCCCCAGCATTTT
>TRBJ2-5|once|TRBV5-4|TRBD1
CASSSPGQGGSATQYF
TGTGCCAGCAGCTCGCCTGGACAGGGGGGTTCGGCGACCCAGTACTTC
>TRBJ2-1|NA|TRBV11-2|NA
CASSPGASYNEQFF
TGTGCCAGCAGCCCGGGGGCGAGCTACAATGAGCAGTTCTTC
>TRBJ1-5|NA|TRBV28|TRBD1
CASSYGQATNQPQHF
TGTGCCAGCAGTTACGGACAGGCGACCAATCAGCCCCAGCATTTT
>TRBJ1-2|NA|TRBV5-5|NA
CASSLSGEGWGYTF
TGTGCCAGCAGCTTGTCCGGGGAAGGGTGGGGCTACACCTTC
>TRBJ2-5|NA|TRBV11-2|NA
CASTPGQTQYF
TGTGCCAGCACACCGGGGCAGACCCAGTACTTC
>TRBJ1-3|NA|TRBV7-9|NA
CASRPGLNSGNTIYF
TGTGCCAGCAGACCGGGACTCAACTCTGGAAACACCATATATTTT
>TRBJ1-1|once|TRBV6-1|NA
CASSDGQNTEAFF
TGTGCCAGCAGTGACGGACAGAACACTGAAGCTTTCTTT
>TRBJ1-1|NA|TRBV19|NA
CASSVVLDNTEAFF
TGTGCCAGTAGTGTTGTACTGGATAACACTGAAGCTTTCTTT
>TRBJ2-3|NA|TRBV4-3|NA
CASSQDFLGISDTQYF
TGCGCCAGCAGCCAAGATTTTTTAGGAATATCAGATACGCAGTATTTT
>TRBJ2-1|NA|TRBV28|TRBD2
CASSSSGRWQFF
TGTGCCAGCAGTTCTAGCGGGAGGTGGCAGTTCTTC
>TRBJ1-6|NA|TRBV27|NA
CASSLSSGNSPLHF
TGTGCCAGCAGTTTATCTTCAGGGAACTCACCCCTCCACTTT
>TRBJ2-7|NA|TRBV6-1|TRBD2
CASSEAGLAREQYF
TGTGCCAGCAGTGAAGCGGGACTAGCAAGAGAGCAGTACTTC